This T cell receptor (beta chain) derives from a study of cytomegalovirus exposure and HLA in healthy donors. General study points: It has been reported that TCR beta sequences accurately predicted the HLA-A and HLA-B alleles of most subjects.

A note on this clone: Its antigen remains unknown.

The PCR ran on 60 Vbeta and 13 Jbeta primers. Method: immunoSEQ multiplex PCR; TCRdb's copy keeps in-frame clones and lacks some. The table has some 170,000 clones, 70% to 85% seen once. The CDR3 runs to 14 residues. Germline values: CDR1 SGHTA, CDR2 FQGNSA. V was trimmed by 5 bases and J by 3 bases, leaving 13 bases between them. The specimen sequenced was PBMCs. This sequence was found in a human donor in good health. The rearrangement uses TRBV7-2 and TRBJ1-2; D uncertain. CDR3 amino acids: CASSLETQDYGYTF. DNA for the CDR3: TGTGCCAGCAGCCTAGAGACGCAGGACTATGGCTACACCTTC. The variable domain in full, completed from reference TRBV7-2 and TRBJ1-2, reads GAGVSQSPSNKVTEKGKDVELRCDPISGHTALYWYRQSLGQGLEFLIYFQGNSAPDKSGLPSDRFSAERTGGSVSTLTIQRTQQEDSAVYLCASSLETQDYGYTFGSGTRLTVV.